These 26 T cell receptor beta chains were all obtained from the same sample, sequenced in a study of T cell repertoires in cytomegalovirus infection. These TCRs are of unknown antigen specificity. MiXCR, run by TCRdb on the reads, gives a single entry per CDR3 protein. The table shows about half a million distinct CDR3 sequences, with more than 30% occurring only once. Specimen: cultured PBMCs, collected from culture after CMV antigen stimulation. The receptors stem from a human donor in good health (CMV status not recorded). Some clones in this sample may be carry-over from other donors' samples.

As to this clonotype: This may be a read error, as it is one base from a much larger clone. V gene TRBV7-2 combines with J gene TRBJ1-4, with D possibly TRBD1 on 5 matching bases. Germline CDR1 is SGHTA and CDR2 is FQGNSA. V lost 5 bases and J 7 bases, leaving 14 bases between the germline ends. The CDR3 contains 14 residues. This CDR3 reads CASSQQGGGEKLFF. DNA for the CDR3: TGTGCCAGCAGCCAGCAGGGTGGGGGTGAAAAACTGTTTTTT. Full variable domain (outside the CDR3, taken from reference TRBV7-2 and TRBJ1-4): GAGVSQSPSNKVTEKGKDVELRCDPISGHTALYWYRQSLGQGLEFLIYFQGNSAPDKSGLPSDRFSAERTGGSVSTLTIQRTQQEDSAVYLCASSQQGGGEKLFFGSGTQLSVL.

The rearrangement joins TRBV7-6 to TRBJ2-5; 7 positions agree with TRBD1. Germline V gene data show CDR1 as SGHVS and CDR2 as FNYEAQ. V lost 5 bases and J lost 3; bases outside the gene matches: 3. CDR3 length: 13 amino acids. The CDR3 loop reads CASSITGEETQYF. Here the CDR3 DNA reads TGTGCCAGCAGCATTACAGGGGAAGAGACCCAGTACTTC.

The chain recombines TRBV10-3 with TRBJ1-6; D remains unclear. The CDR3 extends over 13 amino acids. Germline loops: CDR1 ENHRY, CDR2 SYGVKD. Trimming shortened V by 5 bases and J by 11 bases, and 13 bases separated the two germline ends. The CDR3 reads CAISMEKWTPLHF. CDR3 sequence (DNA): TGTGCCATCAGTATGGAAAAATGGACACCCCTCCACTTT.

As DNA, the CDR3 is TGTGCCAGCAACGAGTACGGCAGCCGAGAGACCCAGTACTTC. Its translation: CASNEYGSRETQYF. This rearrangement joins TRBV6-2 or TRBV6-3 to TRBJ2-5; unclear D gene. The V and J ends lost 7 bases and 4 bases respectively, with 16 bases between them. In germline, CDR1 is MNHEY, CDR2 SVGEGT. This CDR3 contains 14 residues.

This CDR3 is CASSFSTGSSGANVLTF. As DNA, the CDR3 is TGTGCCAGCAGCTTCTCGACAGGGAGCTCTGGGGCCAACGTCCTGACTTTC. This chain uses TRBV7-6 with TRBJ2-6, with 7 bases lining up with TRBD1. This CDR3 has 17 residues. Trimming cost V 3 bases and J 0 bases; bases outside gene matches: 5. Germline CDR1 reads SGHVS; CDR2 reads FNYEAQ. Filled out from reference TRBV7-6 and TRBJ2-6, the complete variable domain reads GAGVSQSPRYKVTKRGQDVALRCDPISGHVSLYWYRQALGQGPEFLTYFNYEAQQDKSGLPNDRFSAERPEGSISTLTIQRTEQRDSAMYRCASSFSTGSSGANVLTFGAGSRLTVL.

Many counts were recorded for this clonotype. The chain employs TRBV7-2 and TRBJ1-4; D gene unclear. V dropped 5 bases and J dropped 4 bases, with 11 bases sitting between them. Germline assignment: CDR1 SGHTA and CDR2 FQGNSA. This CDR3 has 14 amino acids. This CDR3 is CASSPGRLNEKLFF. The CDR3 nucleotides are TGTGCCAGCAGCCCCGGGAGACTTAATGAAAAACTGTTTTTT.

There are a few counts of this clonotype. CDR3 region: CASSLQGASGEKLFF. The CDR3 DNA reads TGTGCCAGCAGCTTACAAGGGGCCTCTGGGGAAAAACTGTTTTTT. The chain is built from TRBV11-3 and TRBJ1-4; D possibly corresponds to TRBD1 (5 bases). Trimming took off 2 bases at V and 8 bases at J, with 15 bases between the two ends. The CDR3 consists of 15 residues. Germline V gene sequence: CDR1 SGHNT, CDR2 YENEEA.

This clonotype was observed a few times. This sequence joins TRBV12-3 or TRBV12-4 and TRBJ1-1; TRBD1 matches 10 bases. There are 17 residues in the CDR3. With 7 bases clipped from V and 0 bases from J, the junction kept 11 bases outside the gene matches. The CDR3 is CASIYTGTGAMNTEAFF. Written as DNA, the CDR3 is TGTGCCAGCATCTACACGGGGACAGGGGCGATGAACACTGAAGCTTTCTTT.

The V gene is TRBV20-1, the J gene TRBJ1-1; no definite D call. Germline CDR1 reads DFQATT; CDR2 reads SNEGSKA (reference sequence). CDR3 length: 16 amino acids. Trimming left V 0 bases short and J 4 bases short, with 18 bases between. CDR3: CSARDGSVRVGTEAFF. CDR3 DNA sequence: TGCAGTGCTAGAGATGGTTCAGTGCGGGTGGGCACTGAAGCTTTCTTT.

The chain couples TRBV28 to TRBJ2-2, with D possibly being TRBD1 (6 bases). Germline CDR1 and CDR2: MDHEN and SYDVKM. The CDR3 extends over 15 amino acids. V was trimmed by 0 bases and J by 1 base, leaving 6 bases between them. The CDR3 loop reads CASSLWGQNTGELFF. DNA of the CDR3: TGTGCCAGCAGTTTATGGGGACAGAACACCGGGGAGCTGTTTTTT.

A few counts support this clonotype. The rearrangement joins TRBV12-3 or TRBV12-4 to TRBJ1-5; 7 bases align to TRBD1. The CDR3 has 16 amino acids. The junction had 11 bases not matched to a gene; V was cut back by 6 bases and J by 3 bases. The CDR3 loop is CASSLGGRGVNQPQHF. CDR3 coding DNA: TGTGCCAGCAGCCTAGGGGGCAGGGGCGTCAATCAGCCCCAGCATTTT.

The gene calls are TRBV20-1 and TRBJ1-3; TRBD1 might be the D (5 bases). CDR3 length: 15 amino acids. Germline CDR1 is DFQATT and CDR2 is SNEGSKA (reference sequence). The V end was cut by 6 bases, the J end by 2 bases, with 17 bases between. CDR3 DNA: TGCAGTGCCCCCAGGGCAGGGACGACTGGAAACACCATATATTTT. It encodes CSAPRAGTTGNTIYF.

J is TRBJ2-7 and V is TRBV18, with a tentative D call TRBD2 (5 bases). Looked up from germline, CDR1 is KGHSH and CDR2 is LQKENI. The CDR3 spans 14 residues. Trimming cost V 0 bases and J 2 bases, with 8 bases left between them. The CDR3 bases are TGTGCCAGCTCACCACCCGGGGAAACCTACGAGCAGTACGTC. Its protein is CASSPPGETYEQYV.

This clonotype was detected ten times or more. The rearrangement joins TRBV11-1 to TRBJ2-1, with TRBD1 identical over 7 bases. The length of the CDR3 is 15 residues. V shed 5 bases, J shed 0 bases, and the junction held 4 bases outside the gene matches. Germline loops: CDR1 SGHAT, CDR2 FQDESV (reference sequence). The CDR3 DNA follows: TGTGCCAGCAGCGGACAGGTTAGCTCCTACAATGAGCAGTTCTTC. Encoded protein: CASSGQVSSYNEQFF.

The V call is TRBV19, the J call TRBJ1-5, with 7 bases fitting TRBD1. The germline V gene encodes CDR1 LNHDA and CDR2 SQIVND (reference sequence). The CDR3 totals 17 residues. V was pared by 8 bases and J by 0 bases, with 13 bases of the junction left unmatched. The CDR3 DNA follows: TGTGCCAGTCTGACGTCGGCAGGGGGTAATAGCAATCAGCCCCAGCATTTT. Translation: CASLTSAGGNSNQPQHF.

This clonotype has a handful of counts. V gene TRBV4-1 combines with J gene TRBJ1-2, with TRBD1 identical over 8 bases. CDR3 size: 17 residues. The germline V gene has CDR1 MGHRA and CDR2 YSYEKL. The junction had 11 bases not matched to a gene; V was cut back by 0 bases and J by 5 bases. CDR3 in amino acids: CASSQDLRGRRKYGYTF. The DNA of the CDR3 is TGCGCCAGCAGCCAAGATCTCAGGGGGCGCCGGAAATATGGCTACACCTTC.

This clonotype showed up many times. The rearrangement uses TRBV5-4 and TRBJ2-1, with D maybe TRBD2 (6 bases). The CDR3 loop spans 15 amino acids. Trimming stripped 2 bases from V and 4 bases from J, with 13 bases between. The V gene's germline CDR1 is SGHNT and CDR2 YYREEE (reference sequence). This CDR3 reads CASSLDSGTYNEQFF. The CDR3, as DNA: TGTGCCAGCAGCTTAGATAGCGGTACTTACAATGAGCAGTTCTTC.

This clonotype was found many times. V is TRBV7-2 and J is TRBJ2-4; 8 nucleotides align to TRBD2. Germline V CDR1 and CDR2: SGHTA, FQGNSA. J lost 1 base, V lost 6 bases, and 5 bases had no gene match. The CDR3 is 15 residues long. The CDR3 sequence is CASRAGTSAKNIQYF. The CDR3 region has the DNA TGTGCCAGCAGAGCCGGGACTAGTGCCAAAAACATTCAGTACTTC.

This clonotype has ten or more counts. The chain is built from TRBV7-2 and TRBJ2-3; possible D gene TRBD2, 5 bases. The germline CDR1 and CDR2 sequences are SGHTA and FQGNSA. This CDR3 spans 15 amino acids. Trimming took 6 bases from V and 6 from J, leaving 19 bases between them. CDR3 protein: CASSLESGPGDTQYF. The DNA of the CDR3 is TGTGCCAGCAGTCTAGAGTCTGGGCCGGGGGATACGCAGTATTTT.

The gene calls are TRBV12-3 or TRBV12-4 and TRBJ2-3, with D uncertain. Trimming cost V 3 bases and J 5 bases, with 12 bases left between them. CDR3 length equals 14 residues. The CDR3 spells CASSLGGVRDTQYF. As DNA, the CDR3 is TGTGCCAGCAGTTTGGGTGGGGTCCGAGATACGCAGTATTTT.

This chain connects TRBV12-3 or TRBV12-4 to TRBJ1-1, with a tentative D call TRBD1 (5 bases). Deletions cut 6 bases from V and 6 bases from J, with 11 bases between. The CDR3 sequence is 12 residues long. For the CDR3, the DNA is TGTGCCAGCAGGGGAGGACAACCTGAAGCTTTCTTT. Residues: CASRGGQPEAFF.

The chain recombines TRBV7-6 with TRBJ1-4, with no clear D. CDR3 length: 14 amino acids. V lost 3 bases and J lost 7, with 12 bases in between. Germline CDR1 SGHVS, CDR2 FNYEAQ. The CDR3 spells CASSLTFGGEKLFF. CDR3 DNA: TGTGCCAGCAGCTTGACTTTCGGTGGTGAAAAACTGTTTTTT.

V gene TRBV7-6 combines with J gene TRBJ2-3, with 8 bases that match TRBD2. The germline gives CDR1 SGHVS, CDR2 FNYEAQ. J lost 1 base, V lost 4 bases, and 4 bases had no gene match. The CDR3 length is 15 residues. The CDR3 is CASSSERERTDTQYF. CDR3 bases: TGTGCCAGCAGCTCTGAGCGGGAGCGCACAGATACGCAGTATTTT.

At least ten counts were recorded for this clonotype. This chain connects TRBV7-2 to TRBJ2-5; 13 bases are a match to TRBD2. CDR3 size: 15 residues. Trimming cost V 5 bases and J 4 bases; bases outside gene matches: 4. Germline V lookup: CDR1 SGHTA, CDR2 FQGNSA. Written as DNA, the CDR3 is TGTGCCAGCAGCACTAGCGGGAGGGCCGGAGAGACCCAGTACTTC. Amino acids: CASSTSGRAGETQYF.

The rearrangement links TRBV19 to TRBJ1-1; a weak D match, TRBD1 (6 bases). In germline, CDR1 is LNHDA, CDR2 SQIVND (reference sequence). The ends were cut back, 6 bases at V and 5 bases at J, with 13 bases in the middle. The CDR3 is 13 residues long. DNA for the CDR3: TGTGCCAGTAGAACACAGGGTTTTACTGAAGCTTTCTTT. It codes for CASRTQGFTEAFF.

This clonotype was seen a handful of times. The chain recombines TRBV12-3 or TRBV12-4 with TRBJ2-7; D may be TRBD2 (6 bases). With 7 bases removed from V and 9 bases from J, the gap between germline ends came to 19 bases. This CDR3 has 13 amino acids. CDR3 loop: CASTPVGGPTQYF. For the CDR3, the DNA is TGTGCCAGCACCCCCGTCGGGGGTCCGACGCAGTACTTC.